A selection of T cell receptor beta chains follows, all from one sample in a study of OX40 agonist ivuxolimab in advanced cancers. Sequencing was performed with immunoSEQ multiplex PCR; in TCRdb, only in-frame clones are kept and a portion is missing. The sample has tens of thousands of clones, about 83% seen once. This sample comprised CD4+ or CD8+ T cells sorted from blood, obtained in a trial of the OX40 agonist ivuxolimab. The receptors here all came from an adult with an advanced solid tumor such as melanoma, head and neck, liver or kidney cancer. Both conserved end residues are part of each CDR3. D genes are given only for firm matches. Size values are once, few and many counts, or a class for expanded clones, and some rows have none.

d_gene,v_gene,j_gene,abundance,CDR3aa,CDR3nt
TRBD1,TRBV27,TRBJ2-1,-,CASSFAGGGTYNEQFF,TGTGCCAGCAGTTTTGCAGGGGGCGGCACCTACAATGAGCAGTTCTTC
-,TRBV2,TRBJ1-2,-,CANPARGYGYTF,TGTGCCAACCCTGCTCGGGGCTATGGCTACACCTTC
TRBD2,TRBV9,TRBJ2-2,-,CASSGGLAGNSGELFF,TGTGCCAGCAGCGGCGGACTAGCGGGGAACTCCGGGGAGCTGTTTTTT
TRBD1,TRBV5-1,TRBJ1-1,-,CASTTTGYTEAFF,TGCGCCAGCACCACGACAGGGTACACTGAAGCTTTCTTT
TRBD2,TRBV2,TRBJ2-5,-,CASSPPGLAGARETQYF,TGTGCCAGCAGTCCTCCGGGACTAGCGGGGGCCCGAGAGACCCAGTACTTC
-,TRBV27,TRBJ2-1,-,CASSQTGPRGNEQFF,TGTGCCAGCAGTCAAACGGGGCCTAGGGGCAATGAGCAGTTCTTC
TRBD2,TRBV19,TRBJ2-3,-,CASSTGLAGRHTDTQYF,TGTGCCAGTAGTACGGGACTAGCGGGGAGACACACAGATACGCAGTATTTT
TRBD1,TRBV9,TRBJ1-1,-,CASSDRQGVGAFF,TGTGCCAGCAGTGATCGACAGGGAGTGGGAGCTTTCTTT
TRBD2,TRBV2,TRBJ2-5,-,CASSLDGTSGGPGETQYF,TGTGCCAGCAGCCTCGACGGGACTAGCGGGGGGCCGGGGGAGACCCAGTACTTC
-,TRBV13,TRBJ1-2,-,CASSLGGGSFYGYTF,TGTGCCAGCAGCTTAGGAGGAGGGTCCTTTTATGGCTACACCTTC
-,TRBV11-2,TRBJ2-7,-,CASTLDRDYEQYF,TGTGCCAGCACCCTCGACAGAGACTACGAGCAGTACTTC
-,TRBV7-9,TRBJ2-7,-,CASSSDRIGSYEQYF,TGTGCCAGCAGCTCCGACAGGATAGGTTCCTACGAGCAGTACTTC
-,TRBV2,TRBJ1-1,-,CASTPLSENTEAFF,TGTGCCAGCACCCCGCTCTCGGAGAACACTGAAGCTTTCTTT
-,TRBV2,TRBJ2-1,-,CATLKGGQGEYNEQFF,TGTGCCACCCTAAAGGGGGGGCAGGGGGAATACAATGAGCAGTTCTTC
-,TRBV27,TRBJ1-6,-,CASSLGGVSPLHF,TGTGCCAGCAGTTTAGGAGGCGTTTCACCCCTCCACTTT
-,TRBV10-3,TRBJ1-4,-,CAISESNLHRAATNEKLFF,TGTGCCATCAGTGAGTCGAATTTGCACAGGGCGGCAACTAATGAAAAACTGTTTTTT
-,TRBV6-1,TRBJ2-5,-,CASSEGGGAETQYF,TGTGCCAGCAGTGAAGGAGGGGGGGCGGAGACCCAGTACTTC
-,TRBV2,TRBJ2-1,once,CASSDPGGHNEQFF,TGTGCCAGCAGTGACCCCGGCGGCCACAATGAGCAGTTCTTC
TRBD1,TRBV15,TRBJ1-1,-,CATSRDRGGAAEAFF,TGTGCCACCAGCAGAGATCGAGGGGGCGCGGCCGAAGCTTTCTTT
-,TRBV29-1,TRBJ2-3,-,CSVAPRGAPSTDTQYF,TGCAGCGTTGCCCCGAGAGGGGCGCCGTCCACAGATACGCAGTATTTT
-,TRBV19,TRBJ1-1,-,CATKYMGAGDTEAFF,TGTGCCACCAAGTATATGGGGGCGGGGGACACTGAAGCTTTCTTT
TRBD1,TRBV18,TRBJ2-7,-,CASSPRTGGNYEQYF,TGTGCCAGCTCACCAAGGACAGGGGGAAACTACGAGCAGTACTTC
TRBD2,TRBV27,TRBJ2-3,once,CASTAGGPDTQYF,TGTGCCAGCACGGCGGGGGGGCCAGATACGCAGTATTTT
-,TRBV5-5,TRBJ2-5,-,CASSVIGTQYF,TGTGCCAGCAGCGTTATAGGGACCCAGTACTTC
-,TRBV30,TRBJ2-4,-,CAWSSGIAKNIQYF,TGTGCCTGGAGTTCGGGGATAGCCAAAAACATTCAGTACTTC
TRBD1,TRBV7-6,TRBJ2-1,-,CASSLEVGQGLDNEQFF,TGTGCCAGCAGCTTAGAGGTCGGACAGGGGCTCGACAATGAGCAGTTCTTC
-,TRBV19,TRBJ1-5,-,CASSIIDIANQPQHF,TGTGCCAGTAGTATTATCGACATAGCCAATCAGCCCCAGCATTTT
-,TRBV11-3,TRBJ1-2,-,CASSLGGTQYGYTF,TGTGCCAGCAGCTTAGGCGGGACGCAGTATGGCTACACCTTC
-,TRBV7-8,TRBJ2-7,-,CASSQTTYEQYF,TGTGCCAGCAGCCAGACCACCTACGAGCAGTACTTC
-,TRBV7-7,TRBJ2-1,once,CASSFNPGPEQFF,TGTGCCAGCAGCTTCAATCCGGGGCCTGAGCAGTTCTTC
-,TRBV7-9,TRBJ2-5,-,CASSPTYQETQYF,TGTGCCAGCAGCCCCACGTACCAAGAGACCCAGTACTTC
TRBD2,TRBV6-6,TRBJ2-3,-,CASTSTGGFSTDTQYF,TGTGCCAGCACGTCCACGGGGGGGTTTAGCACAGATACGCAGTATTTT
-,TRBV7-8,TRBJ1-5,-,CASSLWGNQPQHF,TGTGCCAGCAGCTTATGGGGCAATCAGCCCCAGCATTTT
TRBD2,TRBV6-5,TRBJ2-7,-,CASSALAGGSYEQYF,TGTGCCAGCAGTGCGCTAGCGGGGGGGTCCTACGAGCAGTACTTC
-,TRBV29-1,TRBJ1-2,once,CSVVSWADFIYGYTF,TGCAGCGTTGTAAGTTGGGCAGACTTTATCTATGGCTACACCTTC
TRBD1,TRBV27,TRBJ2-5,-,CASSSDAGQGRRTQYF,TGTGCCAGCAGTTCCGACGCGGGACAGGGGCGGAGGACCCAGTACTTC
TRBD1,TRBV7-9,TRBJ1-2,-,CASSVLGDRGSNYGYTF,TGTGCCAGCAGCGTATTAGGGGACAGGGGCTCTAACTATGGCTACACCTTC
-,TRBV7-9,TRBJ2-5,-,CASSLVGVEQETQYF,TGTGCCAGCAGCTTAGTAGGAGTGGAGCAAGAGACCCAGTACTTC
-,TRBV7-9,TRBJ2-7,-,CASSHPDFYEQYF,TGTGCCAGCAGCCACCCGGACTTCTACGAGCAGTACTTC
-,TRBV2,TRBJ1-1,-,CASSEAVWGLAEAFF,TGTGCCAGCAGTGAAGCGGTATGGGGCCTCGCTGAAGCTTTCTTT
-,TRBV6-6,TRBJ2-1,-,CASSYRDPANEQFF,TGTGCCAGCTCCTACAGGGACCCGGCGAATGAGCAGTTCTTC
-,TRBV6-6,TRBJ2-2,once,CASSLRVENTGELFF,TGTGCCAGCAGTTTGCGGGTCGAAAACACCGGGGAGCTGTTTTTT
TRBD2,TRBV11-1,TRBJ2-7,-,CASSSPRGDYYEQYF,TGTGCCAGCAGCTCACCCCGGGGGGACTACTACGAGCAGTACTTC
-,TRBV27,TRBJ1-5,-,CASSLSGWGTGNQPQHF,TGTGCCAGCAGTTTATCGGGGTGGGGGACGGGCAATCAGCCCCAGCATTTT
-,TRBV19,TRBJ1-1,-,CASSIDQDATLNTEAFF,TGTGCCAGTAGTATAGATCAGGACGCTACCTTGAACACTGAAGCTTTCTTT
TRBD1,TRBV10-3,TRBJ2-5,-,CAISDSGGDEETQYF,TGTGCCATCAGTGATTCAGGGGGCGATGAGGAGACCCAGTACTTC
-,TRBV7-9,TRBJ1-2,few,CASSTRGYGNYGYTF,TGTGCCAGCAGTACGCGGGGGTATGGTAACTATGGCTACACCTTC
TRBD1,TRBV10-3,TRBJ1-2,-,CAISDRSYGYTF,TGTGCCATCTCGGACAGGAGCTATGGCTACACCTTC